The entry below gives a single TCR beta chain sequence along with its context. This sample is drawn from a study of CD4+ T cells in melanoma. This CDR3 region has 13 residues. The germline V gene has CDR1 GTSNPN and CDR2 SVGIG (reference sequence). V lost 0 bases and J 4 bases, leaving 9 bases between the germline ends. Clones were read by immunoSEQ multiplex PCR, and TCRdb kept only the in-frame ones, dropping some. The sample has nearly 50,000 clones, roughly nine tenths seen once. This sequence originates from a human donor with melanoma. The chain couples TRBV30 to TRBJ1-2; D not certain. The sample consisted of peripheral blood. In DNA form, the CDR3 reads TGTGCCTGGAGTGTACGACGGTCCTATGGCTACACCTTC. It encodes CAWSVRRSYGYTF.